Following are 5 T cell receptor beta chains from one sample sequenced in a study of T-cell memory formation after mild COVID-19. Each CDR3 protein gets one entry after TCRdb re-called the 5' RACE reads with MiXCR. The sample carries more than 110,000 distinct CDR3 sequences, roughly a quarter recorded once. The sequenced material came from PBMCs or a T cell subset sorted from them (not recorded which). The receptors originated from an adult woman who had mild COVID-19 (a few samples of this study predate the infection). Cell type and time point are not known.

This clonotype has a handful of counts. The V gene is TRBV5-1, the J gene TRBJ2-5, with 7 bases aligning to TRBD2. This CDR3 has 16 amino acids. V dropped 4 bases and J dropped 5; count of bases not matched to a gene: 14. The germline V gene has CDR1 SGHRS and CDR2 YFSETQ. CDR3 DNA sequence: TGCGCCAGCAGCGTCCTCTTCAGCGGGATCGTGGAGACCCAGTACTTC. It codes for CASSVLFSGIVETQYF.

The table lists this clonotype with a few counts. The V gene is TRBV6-6, the J gene TRBJ2-7; 13 bases agree with TRBD2. The trim removed 5 bases at V and 2 bases at J, leaving 9 bases unmatched. CDR3 length equals 17 residues. The V gene's germline CDR1 is MNHNY and CDR2 SVGAGI (reference sequence). CDR3 DNA: TGTGCCAGCAGTCTTCCACTAGCGGGGGGGTCGCCCTACGAGCAGTACTTC. The encoded protein is CASSLPLAGGSPYEQYF.

This clonotype has just a few counts. The chain recombines TRBV7-8 with TRBJ1-1; D not certain. The CDR3 covers 13 residues. CDR1 and CDR2 (germline): SGHVS, FQNEAQ. V lost 1 base to trimming and J lost 5 bases, with 8 bases between them. The DNA of the CDR3 is TGTGCCAGCAGCTTAGGGGCGGGGACTGAAGCTTTCTTT. Its protein product is CASSLGAGTEAFF.

V gene TRBV6-5 combines with J gene TRBJ2-1, with 10 bases lining up with TRBD2. The junction had 9 bases not matched to a gene; V was cut back by 7 bases and J by 0 bases. CDR1 and CDR2 from the germline V gene are MNHEY and SVGAGI. The CDR3 sequence is 17 residues long. The CDR3 DNA is TGTGCCAGCAAGGGGTCACTAGCGGGAAGCTCCTACAATGAGCAGTTCTTC. It yields the protein CASKGSLAGSSYNEQFF.

The genes are TRBV5-6 and TRBJ1-1, with 11 bases lining up with TRBD1. The CDR3 is 16 residues long. The ends lost 4 bases at V and 5 bases at J; junction bases unmatched: 10. The germline V gene has CDR1 SGHDT and CDR2 YYEEEE. Here the CDR3 reads CASSLGTGGSGTEAFF. Written as DNA, the CDR3 is TGTGCCAGCAGCCTAGGGACAGGGGGAAGTGGGACTGAAGCTTTCTTT.